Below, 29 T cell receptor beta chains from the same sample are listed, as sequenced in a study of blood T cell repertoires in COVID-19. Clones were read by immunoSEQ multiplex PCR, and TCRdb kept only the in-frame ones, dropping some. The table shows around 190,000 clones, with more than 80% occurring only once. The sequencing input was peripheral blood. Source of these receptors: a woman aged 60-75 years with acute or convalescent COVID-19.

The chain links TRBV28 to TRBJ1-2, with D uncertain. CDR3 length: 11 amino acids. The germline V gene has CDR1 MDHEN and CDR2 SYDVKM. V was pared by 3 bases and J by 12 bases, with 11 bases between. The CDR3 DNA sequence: TGTGCCAGCAGTTTCCGCGCTTTTCACACCTTC. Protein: CASSFRAFHTF.

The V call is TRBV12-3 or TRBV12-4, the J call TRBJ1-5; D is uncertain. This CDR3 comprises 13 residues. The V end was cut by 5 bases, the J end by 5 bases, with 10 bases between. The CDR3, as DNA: TGTGCCAGCAGTCAGACACTCTATCAGCCCCAGCATTTT. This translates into CASSQTLYQPQHF.

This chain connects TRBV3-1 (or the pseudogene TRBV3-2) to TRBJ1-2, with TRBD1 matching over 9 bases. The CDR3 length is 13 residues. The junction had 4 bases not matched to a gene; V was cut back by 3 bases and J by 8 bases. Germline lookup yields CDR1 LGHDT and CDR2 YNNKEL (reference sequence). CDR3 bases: TGTGCCAGCAGCCAGCCACAGGGGGCAGGCTACACCTTC. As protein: CASSQPQGAGYTF.

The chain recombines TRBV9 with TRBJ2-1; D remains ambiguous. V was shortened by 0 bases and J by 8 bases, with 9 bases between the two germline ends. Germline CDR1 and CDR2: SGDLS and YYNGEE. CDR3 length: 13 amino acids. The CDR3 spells CASSVDSTDEQFF. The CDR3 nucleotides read TGTGCCAGCAGCGTAGATAGTACCGATGAGCAGTTCTTC.

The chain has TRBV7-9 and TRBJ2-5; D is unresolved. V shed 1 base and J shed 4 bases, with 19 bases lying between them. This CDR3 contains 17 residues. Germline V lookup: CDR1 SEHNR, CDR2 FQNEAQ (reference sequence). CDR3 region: CASSLERDIPRRETQYF. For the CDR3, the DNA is TGTGCCAGCAGCTTAGAGAGAGACATCCCACGAAGAGAGACCCAGTACTTC. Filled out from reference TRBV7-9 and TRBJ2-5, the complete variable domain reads DTGVSQNPRHKITKRGQNVTFRCDPISEHNRLYWYRQTLGQGPEFLTYFQNEAQLEKSRLLSDRFSAERPKGSFSTLEIQRTEQGDSAMYLCASSLERDIPRRETQYFGPGTRLLVL.

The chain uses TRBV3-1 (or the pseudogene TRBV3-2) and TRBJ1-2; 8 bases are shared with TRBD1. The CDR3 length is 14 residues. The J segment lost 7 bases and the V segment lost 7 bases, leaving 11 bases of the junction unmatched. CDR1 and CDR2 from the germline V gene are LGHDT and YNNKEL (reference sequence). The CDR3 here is CASMRGQGSGGYTF. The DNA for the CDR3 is TGTGCCAGCATGCGAGGACAGGGATCGGGTGGCTACACCTTC.

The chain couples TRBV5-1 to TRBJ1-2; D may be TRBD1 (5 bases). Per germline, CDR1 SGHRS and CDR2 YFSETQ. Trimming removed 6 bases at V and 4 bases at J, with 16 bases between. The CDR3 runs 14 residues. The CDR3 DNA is TGCGCCAGCACCTTTTCGGACCAGGGCTATGGCTACACCTTC. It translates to CASTFSDQGYGYTF.

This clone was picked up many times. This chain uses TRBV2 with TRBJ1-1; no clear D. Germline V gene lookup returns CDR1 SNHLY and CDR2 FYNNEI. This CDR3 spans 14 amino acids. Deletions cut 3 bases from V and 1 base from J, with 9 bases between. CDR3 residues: CASSDKPRNTEAFF. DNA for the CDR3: TGTGCCAGCAGTGATAAACCCAGGAACACTGAAGCTTTCTTT. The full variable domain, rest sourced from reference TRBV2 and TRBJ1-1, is EPEVTQTPSHQVTQMGQEVILRCVPISNHLYFYWYRQILGQKVEFLVSFYNNEISEKSEIFDDQFSVERPDGSNFTLKIRSTKLEDSAMYFCASSDKPRNTEAFFGQGTRLTVV.

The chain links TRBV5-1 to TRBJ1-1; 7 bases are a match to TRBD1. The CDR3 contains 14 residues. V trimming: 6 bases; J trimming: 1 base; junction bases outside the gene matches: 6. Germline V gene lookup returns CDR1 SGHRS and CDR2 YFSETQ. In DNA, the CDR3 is TGCGCCAGCATCAGGGGGACGGAGAACACTGAAGCTTTCTTT. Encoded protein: CASIRGTENTEAFF.

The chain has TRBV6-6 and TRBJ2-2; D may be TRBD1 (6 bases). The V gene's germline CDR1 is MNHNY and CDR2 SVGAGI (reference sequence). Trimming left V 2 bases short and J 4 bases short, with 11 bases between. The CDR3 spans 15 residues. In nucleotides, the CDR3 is TGTGCCAGCAGTTACACGGGACAAGTCACCGGGGAGCTGTTTTTT. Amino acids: CASSYTGQVTGELFF.

For the CDR3, the DNA is TGTGCCAGCAGCCTCTCGGGGGGGACAGATACGCAGTATTTT. This codes for CASSLSGGTDTQYF. The chain is built from TRBV27 and TRBJ2-3, with 8 bases aligning to TRBD2. The CDR3 spans 14 residues. After removal of 6 bases from V and 3 bases from J, the junction contained 5 bases not matched to a gene. CDR1 is MNHEY and CDR2 is SMNVEV in the germline V gene (reference sequence).

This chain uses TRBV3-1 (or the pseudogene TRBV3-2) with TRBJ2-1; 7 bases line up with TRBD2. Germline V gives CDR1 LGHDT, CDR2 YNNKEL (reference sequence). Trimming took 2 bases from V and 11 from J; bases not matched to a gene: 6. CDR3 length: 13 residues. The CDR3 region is CASSQNLAEKQFF. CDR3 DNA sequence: TGTGCCAGCAGCCAAAACCTAGCGGAAAAGCAGTTCTTC.

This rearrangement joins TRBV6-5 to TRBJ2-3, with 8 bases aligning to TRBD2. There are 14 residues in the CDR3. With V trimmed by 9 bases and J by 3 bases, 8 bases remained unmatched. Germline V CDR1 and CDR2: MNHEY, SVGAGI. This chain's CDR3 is CASSLAGRTDTQYF. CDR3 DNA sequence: TGTGCCAGTTCTCTAGCGGGTAGGACAGATACGCAGTATTTT.

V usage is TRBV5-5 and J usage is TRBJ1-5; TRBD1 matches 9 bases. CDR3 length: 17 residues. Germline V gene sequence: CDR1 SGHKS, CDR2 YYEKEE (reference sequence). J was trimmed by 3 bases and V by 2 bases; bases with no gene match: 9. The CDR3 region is CASSFTGTGLTNQPQHF. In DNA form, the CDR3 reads TGTGCCAGCAGCTTTACCGGGACAGGGTTAACCAATCAGCCCCAGCATTTT.

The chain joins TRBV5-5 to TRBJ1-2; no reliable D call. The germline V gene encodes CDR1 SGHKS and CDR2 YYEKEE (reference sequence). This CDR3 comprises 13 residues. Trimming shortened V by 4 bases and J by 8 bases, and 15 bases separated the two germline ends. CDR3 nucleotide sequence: TGTGCCAGCAGCCTGGAGGAGGGTCGGGGCTACACCTTC. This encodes CASSLEEGRGYTF.

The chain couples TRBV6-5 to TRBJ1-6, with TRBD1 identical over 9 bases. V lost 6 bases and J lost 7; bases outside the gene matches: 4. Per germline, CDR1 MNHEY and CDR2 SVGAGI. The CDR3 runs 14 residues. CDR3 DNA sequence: TGTGCCAGCAGCTTCGGACAGGGGAATTCACCCCTCCACTTT. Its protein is CASSFGQGNSPLHF.

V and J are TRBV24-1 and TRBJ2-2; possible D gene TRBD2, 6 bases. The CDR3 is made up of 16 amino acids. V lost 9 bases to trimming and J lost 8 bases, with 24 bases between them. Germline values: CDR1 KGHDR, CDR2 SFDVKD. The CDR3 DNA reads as TGTGCCACCTCCAAGGGACTCCCCCGTGGTTCGGGGGAGCTGTTTTTT. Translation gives CATSKGLPRGSGELFF.

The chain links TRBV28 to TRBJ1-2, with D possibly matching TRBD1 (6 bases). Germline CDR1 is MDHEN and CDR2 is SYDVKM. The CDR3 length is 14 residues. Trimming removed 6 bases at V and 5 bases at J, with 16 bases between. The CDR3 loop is CASRRGSRVYGYTF. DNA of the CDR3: TGTGCCAGCAGGAGGGGGTCGCGTGTTTATGGCTACACCTTC.

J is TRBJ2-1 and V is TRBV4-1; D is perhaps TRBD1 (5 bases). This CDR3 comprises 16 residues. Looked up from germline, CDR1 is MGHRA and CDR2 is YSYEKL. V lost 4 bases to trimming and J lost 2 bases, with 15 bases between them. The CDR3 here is CASSLLSRVPYNEQFF. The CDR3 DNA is TGCGCCAGCAGCCTCCTAAGCAGGGTACCCTACAATGAGCAGTTCTTC.

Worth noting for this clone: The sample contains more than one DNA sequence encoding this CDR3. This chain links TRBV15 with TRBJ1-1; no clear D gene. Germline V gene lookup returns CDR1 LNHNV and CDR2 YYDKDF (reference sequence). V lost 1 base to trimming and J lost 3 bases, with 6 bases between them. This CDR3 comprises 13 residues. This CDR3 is CATSRVSDTEAFF. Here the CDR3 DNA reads TGTGCCACCAGCAGAGTGTCGGACACTGAAGCTTTCTTT.

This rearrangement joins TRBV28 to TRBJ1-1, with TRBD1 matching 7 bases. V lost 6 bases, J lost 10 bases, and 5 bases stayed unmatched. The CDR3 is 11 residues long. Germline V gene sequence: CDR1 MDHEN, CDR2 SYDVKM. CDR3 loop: CASSLRTGAFF. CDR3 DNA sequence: TGTGCCAGCAGCCTTAGGACAGGAGCTTTCTTT.

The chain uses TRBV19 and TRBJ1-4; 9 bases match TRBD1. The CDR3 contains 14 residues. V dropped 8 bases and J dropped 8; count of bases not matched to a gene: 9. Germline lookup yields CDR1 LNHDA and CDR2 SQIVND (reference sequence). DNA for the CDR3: TGTGCCAGTTGGAACAGGGGGCCCGGAGAAAAACTGTTTTTT. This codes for CASWNRGPGEKLFF.

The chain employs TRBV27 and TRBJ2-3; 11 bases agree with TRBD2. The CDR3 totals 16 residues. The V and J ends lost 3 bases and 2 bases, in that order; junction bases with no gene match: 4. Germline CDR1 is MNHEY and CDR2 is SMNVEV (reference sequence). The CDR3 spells CASSLTSGVFTDTQYF. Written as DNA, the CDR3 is TGTGCCAGCAGTTTGACTAGCGGGGTATTCACAGATACGCAGTATTTT.

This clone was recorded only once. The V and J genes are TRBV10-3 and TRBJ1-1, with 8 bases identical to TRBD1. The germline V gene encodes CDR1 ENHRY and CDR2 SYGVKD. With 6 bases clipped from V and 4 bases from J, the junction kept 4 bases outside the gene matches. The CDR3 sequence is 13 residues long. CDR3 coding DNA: TGTGCCATCAGGGACAGGGAGAGCACTGAAGCTTTCTTT. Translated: CAIRDRESTEAFF.

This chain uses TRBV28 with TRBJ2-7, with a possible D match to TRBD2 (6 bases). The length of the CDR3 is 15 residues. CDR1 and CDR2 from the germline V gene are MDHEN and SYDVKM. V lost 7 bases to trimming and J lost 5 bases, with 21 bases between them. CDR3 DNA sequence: TGTGCCAGCACCTTAGGACACGGGGGTATCGACGAGCAGTACTTC. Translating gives CASTLGHGGIDEQYF.

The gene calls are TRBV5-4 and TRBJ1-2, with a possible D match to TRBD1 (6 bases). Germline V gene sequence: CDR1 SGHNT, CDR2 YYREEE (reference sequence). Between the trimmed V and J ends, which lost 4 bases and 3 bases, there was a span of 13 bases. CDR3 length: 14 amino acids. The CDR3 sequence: CASSAKGVHYGYTF. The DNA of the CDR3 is TGTGCCAGCAGCGCGAAGGGGGTACACTATGGCTACACCTTC.

CDR3 region: CASTRQRGNYGYTF. The CDR3 DNA reads TGTGCCAGTACCCGGCAGCGTGGTAACTATGGCTACACCTTC. J is TRBJ1-2 and V is TRBV19; D not certain. Germline V lookup: CDR1 LNHDA, CDR2 SQIVND (reference sequence). The CDR3 is 14 residues long. The V end was cut by 7 bases, the J end by 1 base, with 13 bases between.

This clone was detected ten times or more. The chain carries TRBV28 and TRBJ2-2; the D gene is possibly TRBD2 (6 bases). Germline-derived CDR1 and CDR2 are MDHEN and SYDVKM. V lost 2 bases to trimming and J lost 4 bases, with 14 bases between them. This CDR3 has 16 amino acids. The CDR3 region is CASSLRARGGTGELFF. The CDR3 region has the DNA TGTGCCAGCAGTTTAAGGGCGAGGGGAGGCACCGGGGAGCTGTTTTTT.

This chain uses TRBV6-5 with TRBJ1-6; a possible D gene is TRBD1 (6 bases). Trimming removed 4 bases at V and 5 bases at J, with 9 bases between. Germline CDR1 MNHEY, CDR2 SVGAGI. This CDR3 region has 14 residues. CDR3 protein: CASSSQGNNSPLHF. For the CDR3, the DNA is TGTGCCAGCAGTTCACAGGGAAATAATTCACCCCTCCACTTT.